The present T cell receptor (beta chain) was sequenced within a study of blood T cell repertoires in COVID-19. V dropped 5 bases and J dropped 4; count of bases not matched to a gene: 15. The CDR3 runs 19 residues. CDR1 and CDR2 (germline): MNHEY, SVGEGT. Some clones are missing from TCRdb's copy, which holds only in-frame ones; the method was immunoSEQ multiplex PCR. The table has a few hundred thousand clones, around 87% seen once; the top ten hold 1%. The sequencing input was peripheral blood. The chain uses TRBV6-2 or TRBV6-3 and TRBJ2-3; TRBD2 matches 13 bases. This sequence originates from a man between 45 and 60 years old with active or convalescent COVID-19. The CDR3, as DNA: TGTGCCAGCAGTCCCCGGACTAGCGGGAGCCGGCGTAAAGCAGATACGCAGTATTTT. Its protein is CASSPRTSGSRRKADTQYF.